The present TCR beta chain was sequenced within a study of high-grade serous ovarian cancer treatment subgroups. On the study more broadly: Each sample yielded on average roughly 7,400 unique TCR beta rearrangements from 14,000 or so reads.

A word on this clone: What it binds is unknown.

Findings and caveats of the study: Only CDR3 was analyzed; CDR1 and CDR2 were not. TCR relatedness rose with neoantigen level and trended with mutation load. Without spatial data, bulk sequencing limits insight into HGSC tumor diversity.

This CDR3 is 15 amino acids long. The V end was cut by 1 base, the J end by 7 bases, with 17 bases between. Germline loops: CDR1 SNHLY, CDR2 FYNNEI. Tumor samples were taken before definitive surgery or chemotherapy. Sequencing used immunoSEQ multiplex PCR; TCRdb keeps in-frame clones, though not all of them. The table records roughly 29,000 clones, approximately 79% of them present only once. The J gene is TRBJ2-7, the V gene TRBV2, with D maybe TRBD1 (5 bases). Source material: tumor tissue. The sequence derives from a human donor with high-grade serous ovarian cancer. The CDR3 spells CASSEGAFQGWEQYF. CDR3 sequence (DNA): TGTGCCAGCAGTGAAGGGGCGTTTCAGGGCTGGGAGCAGTACTTC.